The 6 T cell receptor beta chains listed next were all sequenced from one sample in a study of read filtering for tumor transcriptome and immune sequencing (TCRdb year 2020). Sequencing instrument: Illumina HiSeq 4000. Starting from 350 to 450 ng RNA, TCR libraries were constructed with the Immunoverse kit using molecular barcoded adaptors that cover the alpha/delta and beta/gamma chains. TCRdb ran its own pipeline on the public reads, namely fastp trimming at Q25 and MiXCR clone calling, and kept in-frame beta chains. All rows with the same CDR3 protein become a single entry with the most common DNA and genes. Across this sample there are about 41,000 distinct CDR3 sequences, with 10% to 15% seen only once. 30% of the sample is taken by the ten largest. The sample comprised a population of CD138-negative cells sorted from bone marrow. The sample's cell subset or site label is to be understood as: bone marrow mononuclear cells depleted of CD138+ plasma/myeloma cells by negative magnetic selection. Every receptor here comes from a donor aged 40 or over with multiple myeloma.

This chain uses TRBV5-1 with TRBJ1-3, with D perhaps matching TRBD1 (6 bases). The CDR3 runs to 14 residues. The germline CDR1 and CDR2 sequences are SGHRS and YFSETQ. V was pared by 4 bases and J by 4 bases, with 12 bases between. For the CDR3, the DNA is TGCGCCAGCAGCCCACAGGGTCCCGGAAACACCATATATTTT. Translating gives CASSPQGPGNTIYF.

This clonotype was found many times. The chain combines TRBV20-1 with TRBJ1-4; unclear D gene. CDR3 size: 13 residues. Trimming pared 1 base from V and 5 bases from J, leaving 8 bases between. Germline V gene data show CDR1 as DFQATT and CDR2 as SNEGSKA (reference sequence). DNA for the CDR3: TGCAGTGCTAGAGTCTCAGGAAATGAAAAACTGTTTTTT. Residues: CSARVSGNEKLFF.

This clonotype showed up many times. The genes are TRBV28 and TRBJ2-1; 10 bases agree with TRBD2. Trimming cost V 5 bases and J 6 bases; bases outside gene matches: 4. Germline CDR1 and CDR2: MDHEN and SYDVKM. The CDR3 covers 14 residues. The CDR3 protein is CASSGLAGVNEQFF. The CDR3 DNA sequence: TGTGCCAGCAGTGGGCTAGCGGGAGTCAATGAGCAGTTCTTC.

This clonotype was detected many times. The chain carries TRBV29-1 and TRBJ2-2; 10 nucleotides agree with TRBD2. The CDR3 is 16 residues long. The V gene end was trimmed by 2 bases and the J gene end by 0 bases; junction bases not matched to a gene: 3. Germline lookup yields CDR1 SQVTM and CDR2 ANQGSEA. The CDR3 bases are TGCAGCGTTGAATTTAGCGGGAGGCCGAACACCGGGGAGCTGTTTTTT. This translates into CSVEFSGRPNTGELFF.

This clonotype was counted a few times. This clone may be a read error of a much larger clone one base away. The chain links TRBV19 to TRBJ1-5; unclear D gene. Trimming removed 3 bases from V and 7 bases from J, with 7 bases in between. The CDR3 has 12 amino acids. The germline CDR1 and CDR2 sequences are LNHDA and SQIVND (reference sequence). Written as DNA, the CDR3 is TGTGCCAGTAGTATTCTGAGGCAGCCCCAGCATTTT. Translating gives CASSILRQPQHF.

The chain couples TRBV5-5 to TRBJ2-2, with TRBD2 identical over 7 bases. The CDR3 is 16 amino acids. V lost 2 bases, J lost 3 bases, and 7 bases stayed unmatched. CDR1 and CDR2 from the germline V gene are SGHKS and YYEKEE (reference sequence). The CDR3 protein is CASSLWAGAYTGELFF. CDR3 nucleotides: TGTGCCAGCAGCTTATGGGCGGGAGCTTACACCGGGGAGCTGTTTTTT. Full variable domain (rest looked up from reference TRBV5-5 and TRBJ2-2): DAGVTQSPTHLIKTRGQQVTLRCSPISGHKSVSWYQQVLGQGPQFIFQYYEKEERGRGNFPDRFSARQFPNYSSELNVNALLLGDSALYLCASSLWAGAYTGELFFGEGSRLTVL.